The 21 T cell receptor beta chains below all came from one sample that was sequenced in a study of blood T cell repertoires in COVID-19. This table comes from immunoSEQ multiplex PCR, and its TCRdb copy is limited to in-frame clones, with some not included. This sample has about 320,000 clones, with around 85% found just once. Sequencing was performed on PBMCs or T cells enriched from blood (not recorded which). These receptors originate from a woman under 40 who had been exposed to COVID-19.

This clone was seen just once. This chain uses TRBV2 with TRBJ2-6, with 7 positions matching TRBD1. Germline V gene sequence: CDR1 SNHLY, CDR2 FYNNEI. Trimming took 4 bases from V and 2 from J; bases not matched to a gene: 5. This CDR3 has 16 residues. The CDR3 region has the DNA TGTGCCAGCAGTGGACAGGGTTCACCTGGGGCCAACGTCCTGACTTTC. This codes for CASSGQGSPGANVLTF.

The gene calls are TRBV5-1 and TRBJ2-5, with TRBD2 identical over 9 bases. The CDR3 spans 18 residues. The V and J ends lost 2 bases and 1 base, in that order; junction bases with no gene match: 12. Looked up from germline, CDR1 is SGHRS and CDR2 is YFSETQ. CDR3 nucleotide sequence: TGCGCCAGCAGCTTAGAAGCGGGAGGACTTAATTTCCAAGAGACCCAGTACTTC. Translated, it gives CASSLEAGGLNFQETQYF.

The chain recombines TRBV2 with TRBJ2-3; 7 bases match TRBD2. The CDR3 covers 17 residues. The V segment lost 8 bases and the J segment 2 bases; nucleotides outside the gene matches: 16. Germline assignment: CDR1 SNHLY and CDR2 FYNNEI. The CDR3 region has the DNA TGTGCCAGCGGGGGAGGGCCCAAGCGGGGAACCACAGATACGCAGTATTTT. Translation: CASGGGPKRGTTDTQYF.

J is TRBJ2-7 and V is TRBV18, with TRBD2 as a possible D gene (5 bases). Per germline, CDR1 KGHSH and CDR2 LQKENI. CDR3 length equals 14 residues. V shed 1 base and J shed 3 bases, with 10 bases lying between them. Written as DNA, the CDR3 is TGTGCCAGCTCACCACGGGGAGAGGGCTACGAGCAGTACTTC. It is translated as CASSPRGEGYEQYF.

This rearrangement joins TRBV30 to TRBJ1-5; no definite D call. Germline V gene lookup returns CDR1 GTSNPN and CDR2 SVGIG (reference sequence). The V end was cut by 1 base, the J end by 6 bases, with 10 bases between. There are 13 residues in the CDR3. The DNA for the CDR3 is TGTGCCTGGAGTGATGGGCCAAGTCAGCCCCAGCATTTT. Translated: CAWSDGPSQPQHF.

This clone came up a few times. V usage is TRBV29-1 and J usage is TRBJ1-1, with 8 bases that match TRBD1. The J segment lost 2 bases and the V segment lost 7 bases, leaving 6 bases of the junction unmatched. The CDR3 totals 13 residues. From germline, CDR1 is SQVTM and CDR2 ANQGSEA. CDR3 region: CSGKGQGNTEAFF. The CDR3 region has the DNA TGCAGCGGAAAAGGACAGGGTAACACTGAAGCTTTCTTT.

The CDR3 region has the DNA TGCGCCAGCAGTCACTCTAGCGAACAAGAGACCCAGTACTTC. Translation gives CASSHSSEQETQYF. V usage is TRBV23-1 and J usage is TRBJ2-5; weak D call: TRBD2 (6 bases). TRBV23-1 is reported as an ORF; its role is uncertain. The CDR3 spans 14 residues. Trimming pared 3 bases from V and 2 bases from J, leaving 10 bases between.

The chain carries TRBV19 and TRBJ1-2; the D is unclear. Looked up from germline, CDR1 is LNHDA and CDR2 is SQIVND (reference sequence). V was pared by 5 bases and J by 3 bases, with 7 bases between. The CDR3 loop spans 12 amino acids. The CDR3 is CASSRRDYGYTF. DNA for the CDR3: TGTGCCAGTAGTCGACGGGACTATGGCTACACCTTC. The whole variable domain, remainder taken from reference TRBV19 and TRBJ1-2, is DGGITQSPKYLFRKEGQNVTLSCEQNLNHDAMYWYRQDPGQGLRLIYYSQIVNDFQKGDIAEGYSVSREKKESFPLTVTSAQKNPTAFYLCASSRRDYGYTFGSGTRLTVV.

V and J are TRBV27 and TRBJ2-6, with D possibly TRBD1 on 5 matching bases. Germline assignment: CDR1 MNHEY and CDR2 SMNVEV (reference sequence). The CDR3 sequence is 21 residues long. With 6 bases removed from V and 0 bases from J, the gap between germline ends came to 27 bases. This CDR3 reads CASRPEYRLSDPASGANVLTF. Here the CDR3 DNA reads TGTGCCAGCAGACCTGAATACAGGTTATCCGACCCGGCCTCTGGGGCCAACGTCCTGACTTTC. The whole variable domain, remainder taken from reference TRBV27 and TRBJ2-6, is EAQVTQNPRYLITVTGKKLTVTCSQNMNHEYMSWYRQDPGLGLRQIYYSMNVEVTDKGDVPEGYKVSRKEKRNFPLILESPSPNQTSLYFCASRPEYRLSDPASGANVLTFGAGSRLTVL.

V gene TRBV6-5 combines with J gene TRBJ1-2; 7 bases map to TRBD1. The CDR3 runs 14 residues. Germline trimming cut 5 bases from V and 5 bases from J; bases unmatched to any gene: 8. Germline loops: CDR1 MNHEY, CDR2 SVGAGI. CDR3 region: CASSMDLQGYGYTF. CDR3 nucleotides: TGTGCCAGCAGTATGGACCTACAGGGGTATGGCTACACCTTC.

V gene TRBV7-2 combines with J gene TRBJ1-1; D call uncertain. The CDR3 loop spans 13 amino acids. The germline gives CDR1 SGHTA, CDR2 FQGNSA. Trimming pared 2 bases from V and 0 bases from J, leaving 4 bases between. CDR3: CASSLTLNTEAFF. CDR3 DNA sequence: TGTGCCAGCAGCTTAACACTGAACACTGAAGCTTTCTTT.

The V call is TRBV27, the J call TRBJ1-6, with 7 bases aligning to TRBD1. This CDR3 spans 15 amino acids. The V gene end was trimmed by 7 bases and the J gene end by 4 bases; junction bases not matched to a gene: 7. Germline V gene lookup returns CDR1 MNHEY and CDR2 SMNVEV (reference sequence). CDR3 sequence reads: CASNPQGLYNSPLHF. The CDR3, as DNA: TGTGCCAGCAACCCACAGGGGCTTTATAATTCACCCCTCCACTTT.

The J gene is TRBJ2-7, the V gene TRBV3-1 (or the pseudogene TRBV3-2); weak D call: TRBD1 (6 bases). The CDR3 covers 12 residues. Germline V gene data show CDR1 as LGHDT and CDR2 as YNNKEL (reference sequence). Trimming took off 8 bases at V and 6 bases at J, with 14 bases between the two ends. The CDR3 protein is CASSNRVAEQYF. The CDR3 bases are TGTGCCAGCTCTAACAGGGTAGCCGAGCAGTACTTC.

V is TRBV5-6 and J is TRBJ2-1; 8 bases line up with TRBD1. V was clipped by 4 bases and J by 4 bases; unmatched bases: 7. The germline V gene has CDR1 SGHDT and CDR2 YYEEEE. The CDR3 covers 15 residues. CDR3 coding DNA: TGTGCCAGCAGCGAGAGGACAGGGCTGTACAATGAGCAGTTCTTC. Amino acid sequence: CASSERTGLYNEQFF.

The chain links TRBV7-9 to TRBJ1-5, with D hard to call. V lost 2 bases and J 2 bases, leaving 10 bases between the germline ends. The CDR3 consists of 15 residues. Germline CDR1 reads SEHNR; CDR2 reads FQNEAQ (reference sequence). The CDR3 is CASSLKLVGNQPQHF. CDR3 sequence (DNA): TGTGCCAGCAGCTTAAAGCTAGTGGGCAATCAGCCCCAGCATTTT.

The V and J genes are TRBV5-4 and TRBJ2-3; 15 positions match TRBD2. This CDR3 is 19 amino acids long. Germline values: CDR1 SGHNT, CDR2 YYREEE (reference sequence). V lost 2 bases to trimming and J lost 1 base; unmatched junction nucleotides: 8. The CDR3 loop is CASSLRTSGGAVGTDTQYF. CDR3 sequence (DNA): TGTGCCAGCAGCTTACGGACTAGCGGGGGGGCTGTCGGCACAGATACGCAGTATTTT.

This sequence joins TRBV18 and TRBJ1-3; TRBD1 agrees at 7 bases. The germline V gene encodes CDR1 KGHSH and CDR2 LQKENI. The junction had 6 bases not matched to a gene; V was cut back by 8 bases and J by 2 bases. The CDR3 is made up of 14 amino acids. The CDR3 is CASATGAAGNTIYF. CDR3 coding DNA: TGTGCCAGCGCCACAGGGGCGGCTGGAAACACCATATATTTT.

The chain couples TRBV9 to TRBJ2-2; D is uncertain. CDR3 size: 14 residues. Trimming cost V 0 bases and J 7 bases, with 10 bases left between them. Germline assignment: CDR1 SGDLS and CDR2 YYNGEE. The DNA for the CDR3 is TGTGCCAGCAGCGTAGCGGGTAGGAACGGGGAGCTGTTTTTT. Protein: CASSVAGRNGELFF.

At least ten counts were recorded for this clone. The CDR3 sequence: CASSQGHSGSTHEQYF. The DNA of the CDR3 is TGTGCCAGCAGCCAAGGCCATAGCGGGAGTACCCACGAGCAGTACTTC. The J gene is TRBJ2-7, the V gene TRBV3-1 (or the pseudogene TRBV3-2), with 9 bases lining up with TRBD2. Trimming cost V 1 base and J 5 bases; bases outside gene matches: 9. The CDR3 extends over 16 amino acids. The germline CDR1 and CDR2 sequences are LGHDT and YNNKEL (reference sequence).

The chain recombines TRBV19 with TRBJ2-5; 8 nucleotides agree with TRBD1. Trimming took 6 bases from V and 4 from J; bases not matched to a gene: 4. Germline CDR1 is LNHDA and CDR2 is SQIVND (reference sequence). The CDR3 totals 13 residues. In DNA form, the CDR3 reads TGTGCCAGTAGATCAGGGGGCGGAGAGACCCAGTACTTC. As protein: CASRSGGGETQYF. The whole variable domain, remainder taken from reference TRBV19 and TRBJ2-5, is DGGITQSPKYLFRKEGQNVTLSCEQNLNHDAMYWYRQDPGQGLRLIYYSQIVNDFQKGDIAEGYSVSREKKESFPLTVTSAQKNPTAFYLCASRSGGGETQYFGPGTRLLVL.

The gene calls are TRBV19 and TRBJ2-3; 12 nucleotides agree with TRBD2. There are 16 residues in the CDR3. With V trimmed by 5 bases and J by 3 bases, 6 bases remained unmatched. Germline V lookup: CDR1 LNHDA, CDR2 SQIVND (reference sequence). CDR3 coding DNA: TGTGCCAGTAGTGGCGATACTAGCGGGGGGACAGATACGCAGTATTTT. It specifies CASSGDTSGGTDTQYF.